These 7 T cell receptor beta chains were sequenced from one sample in a study of vaccination effects on CD4 cells after COVID-19. Generated by immunoSEQ multiplex PCR, the TCRdb table keeps only in-frame clones and is missing some. The data contain around 56,000 clones, roughly 80% of them singletons. Their specific antigens are unknown. Researchers isolated CD4+ T cells once 9 to 11 days of culture had elapsed. This specimen consisted of CD4+ T cells from PBMCs cultured without peptide, obtained before COVID-19 vaccination. These receptors were obtained from a human donor who received a COVID-19 vaccine.

This clone has more than one count but fewer than ten. V usage is TRBV5-1 and J usage is TRBJ1-2; D is unresolved. The V and J ends lost 6 bases and 1 base respectively, with 13 bases between them. The CDR3 extends over 14 amino acids. Looked up from germline, CDR1 is SGHRS and CDR2 is YFSETQ. The CDR3 sequence: CASMARDYNYGYTF. DNA of the CDR3: TGCGCCAGCATGGCCAGAGATTATAACTATGGCTACACCTTC.

The chain joins TRBV20-1 to TRBJ1-3, with D possibly matching TRBD1 (5 bases). Germline V lookup: CDR1 DFQATT, CDR2 SNEGSKA (reference sequence). V shed 3 bases and J shed 2 bases, with 11 bases lying between them. The CDR3 length is 14 residues. The DNA for the CDR3 is TGCAGTGCTAGTTACGGGGGGGCTGGAAACACCATATATTTT. Protein product: CSASYGGAGNTIYF.

The gene calls are TRBV24-1 and TRBJ2-6; D perhaps matches TRBD1 (6 bases). The CDR3 length is 17 residues. With 4 bases removed from V and 0 bases from J, the gap between germline ends came to 12 bases. Germline CDR1 is KGHDR and CDR2 is SFDVKD. The CDR3 DNA reads as TGTGCCACCAGTGACCCGGGACAAAGCTCTGGGGCCAACGTCCTGACTTTC. Translation gives CATSDPGQSSGANVLTF.

The chain combines TRBV5-1 with TRBJ1-3, with D perhaps matching TRBD1 (6 bases). Germline values: CDR1 SGHRS, CDR2 YFSETQ. This CDR3 has 15 amino acids. The V end was cut by 3 bases, the J end by 0 bases, with 10 bases between. The CDR3: CASSSPGDSGNTIYF. The CDR3, as DNA: TGCGCCAGCAGCTCTCCAGGGGACTCTGGAAACACCATATATTTT. Using reference TRBV5-1 and TRBJ1-3 for the parts outside the CDR3, the full variable domain is KAGVTQTPRYLIKTRGQQVTLSCSPISGHRSVSWYQQTPGQGLQFLFEYFSETQRNKGNFPGRFSGRQFSNSRSEMNVSTLELGDSALYLCASSSPGDSGNTIYFGEGSWLTVV.

The chain couples TRBV7-8 to TRBJ2-3; the match to TRBD2 covers 10 bases. Germline CDR1 and CDR2: SGHVS and FQNEAQ. The V and J ends lost 2 bases and 5 bases, in that order; junction bases with no gene match: 4. The CDR3 has 15 amino acids. The CDR3 region has the DNA TGTGCCAGCAGCTTAAGCGGGGGGGCCGGAGATACGCAGTATTTT. Protein product: CASSLSGGAGDTQYF.

The rearrangement joins TRBV7-3 to TRBJ2-3; D might be TRBD1 or TRBD2, each matching 6 bases. Between the trimmed V and J ends, which lost 5 bases and 2 bases, there was a span of 11 bases. The CDR3 sequence is 14 residues long. Germline assignment: CDR1 SGHTA and CDR2 FQGTGA. The CDR3 nucleotides read TGTGCCAGCAGCCATGGGGGGCCCACAGATACGCAGTATTTT. Translating gives CASSHGGPTDTQYF.

The chain links TRBV27 to TRBJ1-2; 7 bases line up with TRBD1. CDR3 length: 14 residues. The junction had 6 bases not matched to a gene; V was cut back by 6 bases and J by 2 bases. Germline V gene sequence: CDR1 MNHEY, CDR2 SMNVEV (reference sequence). CDR3 sequence: CASSIGQENYGYTF. CDR3 bases: TGTGCCAGCAGCATCGGACAGGAGAACTATGGCTACACCTTC.